A single T cell receptor beta chain is shown here with its context. Its specificity is not known. Sequencing was performed with immunoSEQ multiplex PCR; in TCRdb, only in-frame clones are kept and a portion is missing. In the table there are approximately 100,000 clones, approximately 90% of which are singletons. This entry belongs to a study of T cell responses to AZD1222 COVID-19 vaccine. Study-wide findings and caveats: The span of vaccine-associated CD4 TCRs extended across spike, with dominance at 160-218 and 743-854. Donor demographics were predominantly white British with a female majority; clonal diversity may be underestimated. At study baseline, merely about 6 AZD1222 recipients were seropositive. The study reported that nearly half of spike-specific TCRs target unmutated variant regions.

V was trimmed by 0 bases and J by 0 bases, leaving 9 bases between them. The germline V gene encodes CDR1 SGHVS and CDR2 FNYEAQ. The CDR3 runs 17 residues. The sequence was collected from an adult who received the AZD1222 COVID-19 vaccine. The sequenced sample was peripheral blood, obtained 28 days after the second AZD1222 dose. The rearrangement links TRBV7-6 to TRBJ2-6; the D is unclear. The CDR3 DNA reads as TGTGCCAGCAGCTTAGCGCTAGAATACTCTGGGGCCAACGTCCTGACTTTC. Translated, it gives CASSLALEYSGANVLTF.